This TCR beta chain was recorded in a study of T cell changes during pregnancy in multiple sclerosis. Profiled with immunoSEQ multiplex PCR; TCRdb holds only in-frame clones, not every one. The sample contains 40,000 or so clones, approximately 91% of which appear only once. The length of the CDR3 is 17 residues. V lost 1 base and J lost 2; bases outside the gene matches: 7. In germline, CDR1 is SGHNT, CDR2 YENEEA. The V gene is TRBV11-3, the J gene TRBJ2-1, with 8 nucleotides matching TRBD1. Sequenced material: CD8+ T cells from peripheral blood mononuclear cells, taken after pregnancy. The source is a female donor with multiple sclerosis, enrolled in a pregnancy study. CDR3 loop: CASSLGWAGGAYNEQFF. The CDR3 coding sequence is TGTGCCAGCAGCTTAGGGTGGGCAGGGGGCGCCTACAATGAGCAGTTCTTC.